In its sample, the clone carrying this T cell receptor (beta chain) was seen a few times. As yet, its antigen is unknown. Trimming pared 0 bases from V and 1 base from J, leaving 10 bases between. The CDR3 loop spans 15 amino acids. Germline-derived CDR1 and CDR2 are SGHRS and YFSETQ. Unique molecular identifiers were built into the TCRbeta library. Each CDR3 protein is one row after TCRdb ran MiXCR on the PCR reads. The table shows about 290,000 distinct CDR3 sequences, with 6% to 10% occurring only once. This specimen comes from a study of T-cell reconstitution after alpha-beta-depleted transplantation in children. Study conclusions and caveats: When one year had passed after transplant, most T-cell counts and diversity came from newly produced T cells.

The input for sequencing was peripheral blood, taken 360 days after TCRalphabeta/CD19-depleted stem cell transplant. V and J are TRBV5-1 and TRBJ2-5; no reliable D call. This clonotype originated in a female patient aged 2-9 years who had a stem cell transplant for Fanconi anemia, so the T cells may come from the graft donor. As DNA, the CDR3 is TGCGCCAGCAGCTTGGTTAGTCTGGCCCAAGAGACCCAGTACTTC. It codes for CASSLVSLAQETQYF.